The subject of this entry is one TCR beta chain. Its antigen has not been determined. Within one base of it there is no much larger clone, and no base qualities were kept. Only healthy Caucasian donors were included. Three pairs of female monozygotic twins, all aged roughly 18 to 29 years, were included in the twin cohort. Positive isolation kits from Invitrogen were used to isolate CD4+ and CD8+ T cell populations. The sample comes from a study of identical twins (TCRdb year 2016). General notes on the study: To test whether fetal clonotypes persist, the study used deep sequencing on TCR alpha and beta repertoires from monozygotic twins, unrelated adults of various ages, and cord blood. To rule out contamination, the twin experiments were replicated at different times with different library preparation protocols. Study-level results and caveats: Out-of-frame TCR alpha sharing in monozygotic twins was systematically underestimated by recombination models, whereas sharing between unrelated individuals was in agreement with the recombination models. Fewer insertions were carried by abundant cord blood beta clonotypes; a weaker similar trend was observed in young adult naive repertoires, while no such trend was observed in memory repertoires. Out-of-frame TCR alpha sequences shared between twins showed an excess of low generation-probability sequences compared with coincidental sharing between unrelated individuals. Invariant T cells such as MAIT and iNKT could partly confound zero-insertion analyses, though diverse VJ usage argued against this for most clonotypes. Excess twin sharing in beta out-of-frame sequences was weaker because fewer shared sequences lowered the signal-to-noise ratio. Because the same donors could not be followed over many years, the conclusions relied on cross-sectional statistical analysis.

Library construction relied on 5' RACE. Sequencing was performed on an Illumina HiSeq 2000. Template switching introduced a universal primer binding site; the final cDNA contained a unique molecular identifier, enabling accurate counting of TCR cDNA molecules. Specific primers in the conserved constant-segment region were used to synthesize first-strand cDNA for the TCR alpha and beta chains. To control for contamination, each cDNA library was double barcoded with a SMART-Mk sample barcode plus Illumina barcodes. TruSeq adapter sequences along with Illumina sample barcodes were introduced in two successive PCR steps. TCR alpha and beta cDNA libraries were sequenced on the Illumina HiSeq platform with custom primers. As for how the authors treated the data: Unique molecular identifiers were extracted from raw reads with MiGEC, and CDR3 positions were determined with MiXCR. For each individual, recombination models were inferred using an EM algorithm with the repgenHMM and IGoR tools. The tcR package in R was used for shared clonotype analysis, with sharing normalized by the product of cloneset sizes. To study raw recombination without the effects of thymic and clonal selection, out-of-frame nonproductive sequences were analyzed. TCRdb reanalyzed the raw reads on its own, using fastp at Q25 for trimming and MiXCR for clone calling, and kept in-frame beta chains. Each entry merges the rows of one CDR3 protein and shows their most common DNA and genes. TCRdb, not the original authors, processed these V and J calls. Within this sample are fewer than 550,000 distinct CDR3 sequences, with roughly 15% of them counted one time only. Of the sample, 0.44% is held by the ten largest clones.

V is reduced by 2 bases and J by 0 bases, leaving a spacing of 10 bases between them. CDR1 and CDR2, looked up from the germline V gene (reference sequence), are LGHDT and YNNKEL. Reading from cysteine to phenylalanine, the CDR3 counts 16 amino acids. Kept here is only the CDR3 DNA, which spans 48 bases and is read in frame from base 1. In addition, the sample was reused for a study of yellow fever vaccine responses in identical twins. As the second study states: The T cell response to vaccination in identical twins was reported by the authors to appear partly convergent and partly personalized. Focusing on identical twins, the study followed the T cell clones that responded to the vaccine, and did so with precision.

This sequence originates from a woman between 18 and 30 years old in good health. The sequencing sample was made of CD4+ T cells sorted from blood. The chain is assembled from TRBV3-1 and TRBJ2-2, with TRBD2 as a weak D call on 6 bases. The DNA reads as follows: TGTGCCAGCAGCCAATTAGCGGTCGCGAACACCGGGGAGCTGTTTTTT. Its protein reads: CASSQLAVANTGELFF.